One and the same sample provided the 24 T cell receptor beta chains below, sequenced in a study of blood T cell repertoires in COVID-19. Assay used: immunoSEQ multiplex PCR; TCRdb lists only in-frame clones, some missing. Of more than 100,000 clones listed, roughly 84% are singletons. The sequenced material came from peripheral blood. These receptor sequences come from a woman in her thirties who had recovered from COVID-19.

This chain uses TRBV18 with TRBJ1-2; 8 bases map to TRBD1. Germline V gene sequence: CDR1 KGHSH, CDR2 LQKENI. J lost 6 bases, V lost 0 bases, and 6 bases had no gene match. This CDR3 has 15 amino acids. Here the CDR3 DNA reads TGTGCCAGCTCACCACCACGGACAGGGAGCGATGGCTACACCTTC. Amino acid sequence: CASSPPRTGSDGYTF. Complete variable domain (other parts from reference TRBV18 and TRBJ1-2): NAGVMQNPRHLVRRRGQEARLRCSPMKGHSHVYWYRQLPEEGLKFMVYLQKENIIDESGMPKERFSAEFPKEGPSILRIQQVVRGDSAAYFCASSPPRTGSDGYTFGSGTRLTVV.

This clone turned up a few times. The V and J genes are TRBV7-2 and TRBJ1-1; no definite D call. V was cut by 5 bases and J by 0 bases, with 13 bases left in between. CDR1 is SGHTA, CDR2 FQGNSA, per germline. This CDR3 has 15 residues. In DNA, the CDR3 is TGTGCCAGCAGCCTTAGACGCGACATGAACACTGAAGCTTTCTTT. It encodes CASSLRRDMNTEAFF.

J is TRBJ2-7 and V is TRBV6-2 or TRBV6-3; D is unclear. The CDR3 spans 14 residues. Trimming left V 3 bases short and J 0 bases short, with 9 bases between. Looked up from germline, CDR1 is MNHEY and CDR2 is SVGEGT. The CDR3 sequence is CASSYSGISYEQYF. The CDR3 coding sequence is TGTGCCAGCAGTTATTCAGGAATCTCCTACGAGCAGTACTTC.

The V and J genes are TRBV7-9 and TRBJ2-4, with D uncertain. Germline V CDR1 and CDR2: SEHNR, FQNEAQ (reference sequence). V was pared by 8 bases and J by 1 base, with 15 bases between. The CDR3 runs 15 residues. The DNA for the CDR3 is TGTGCCAGCGCGGAACCCGCCATCGCCAAAAACATTCAGTACTTC. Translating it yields CASAEPAIAKNIQYF.

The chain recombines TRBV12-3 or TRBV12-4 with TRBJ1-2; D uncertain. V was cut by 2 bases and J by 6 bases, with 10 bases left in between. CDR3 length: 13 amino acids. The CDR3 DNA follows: TGTGCCAGCAGTTTAAAAATAGAGGATGGCTACACCTTC. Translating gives CASSLKIEDGYTF.

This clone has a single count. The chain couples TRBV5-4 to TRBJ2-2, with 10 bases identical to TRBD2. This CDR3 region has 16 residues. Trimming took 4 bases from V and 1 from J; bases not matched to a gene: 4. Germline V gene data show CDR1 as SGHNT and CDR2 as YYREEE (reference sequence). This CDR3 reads CASSPGLARNTGELFF. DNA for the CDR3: TGTGCCAGCAGCCCGGGACTAGCGAGGAACACCGGGGAGCTGTTTTTT.

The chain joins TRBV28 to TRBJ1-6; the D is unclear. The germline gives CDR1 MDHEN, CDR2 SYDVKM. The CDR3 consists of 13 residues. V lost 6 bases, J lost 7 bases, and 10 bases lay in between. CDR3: CASSLNKNSPLHF. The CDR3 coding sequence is TGTGCCAGCAGCCTCAACAAGAATTCACCCCTCCACTTT.

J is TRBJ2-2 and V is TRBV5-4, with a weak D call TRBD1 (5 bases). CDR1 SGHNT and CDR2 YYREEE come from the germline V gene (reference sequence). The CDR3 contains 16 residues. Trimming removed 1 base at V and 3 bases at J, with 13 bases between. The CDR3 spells CASSLIGRGYTGELFF. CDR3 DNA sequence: TGTGCCAGCAGCTTGATAGGAAGGGGATACACCGGGGAGCTGTTTTTT.

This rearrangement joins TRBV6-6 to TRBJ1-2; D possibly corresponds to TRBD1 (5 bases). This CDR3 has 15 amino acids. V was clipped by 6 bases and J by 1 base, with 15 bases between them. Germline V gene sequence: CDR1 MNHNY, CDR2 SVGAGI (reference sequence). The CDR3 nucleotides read TGTGCCAGCAGCCCGGGGGGTTCCGTTAACTATGGCTACACCTTC. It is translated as CASSPGGSVNYGYTF.

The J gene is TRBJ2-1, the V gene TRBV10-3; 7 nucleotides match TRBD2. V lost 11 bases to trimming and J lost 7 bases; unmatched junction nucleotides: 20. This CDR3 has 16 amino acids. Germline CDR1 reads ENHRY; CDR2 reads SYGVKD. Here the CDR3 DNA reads TGTGCCTCCGGTGCGGGGGAAGGGGTATGGGTTAATGAGCAGTTCTTC. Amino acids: CASGAGEGVWVNEQFF.

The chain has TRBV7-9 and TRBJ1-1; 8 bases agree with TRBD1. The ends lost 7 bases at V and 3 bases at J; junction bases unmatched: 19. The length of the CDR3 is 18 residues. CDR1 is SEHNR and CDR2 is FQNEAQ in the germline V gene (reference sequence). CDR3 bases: TGTGCCAGCACCAGGCGTAGGACAGGGCCAAGGGGGGACACTGAAGCTTTCTTT. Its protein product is CASTRRRTGPRGDTEAFF.

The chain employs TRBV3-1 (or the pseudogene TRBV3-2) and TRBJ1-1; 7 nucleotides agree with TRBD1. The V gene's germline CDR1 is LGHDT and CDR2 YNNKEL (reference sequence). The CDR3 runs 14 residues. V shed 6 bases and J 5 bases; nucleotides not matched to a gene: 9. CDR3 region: CASSQQGQGTEAFF. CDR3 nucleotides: TGTGCCAGCAGTCAACAGGGGCAGGGAACTGAAGCTTTCTTT.

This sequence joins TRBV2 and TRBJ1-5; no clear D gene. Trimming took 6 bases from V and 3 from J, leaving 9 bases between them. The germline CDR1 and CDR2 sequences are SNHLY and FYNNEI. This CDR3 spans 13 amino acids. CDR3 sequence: CASSPSVNQPQHF. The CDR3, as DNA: TGTGCCAGCAGCCCCAGCGTCAATCAGCCCCAGCATTTT.

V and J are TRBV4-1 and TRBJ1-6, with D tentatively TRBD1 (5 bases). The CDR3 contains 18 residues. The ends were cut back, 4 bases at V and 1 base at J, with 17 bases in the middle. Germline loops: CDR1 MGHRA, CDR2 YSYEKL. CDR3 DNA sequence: TGCGCCAGCAGCCGTACACCGGGGGGACTTTCCTATAATTCACCCCTCCACTTT. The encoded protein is CASSRTPGGLSYNSPLHF.

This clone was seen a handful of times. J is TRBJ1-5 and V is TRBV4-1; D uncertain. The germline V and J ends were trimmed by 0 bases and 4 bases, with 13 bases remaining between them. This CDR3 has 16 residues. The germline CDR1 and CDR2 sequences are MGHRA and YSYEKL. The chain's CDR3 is CASSQEGPRMNQPQHF. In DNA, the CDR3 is TGCGCCAGCAGCCAAGAGGGCCCCAGGATGAATCAGCCCCAGCATTTT.

The CDR3 region is CASSWGGREDTQYF. The CDR3 DNA reads as TGCGCCAGCAGCTGGGGAGGGAGGGAAGATACGCAGTATTTT. The chain links TRBV5-1 to TRBJ2-3; 7 positions agree with TRBD2. With 3 bases clipped from V and 5 bases from J, the junction kept 6 bases outside the gene matches. From germline, CDR1 is SGHRS and CDR2 YFSETQ. There are 14 residues in the CDR3.

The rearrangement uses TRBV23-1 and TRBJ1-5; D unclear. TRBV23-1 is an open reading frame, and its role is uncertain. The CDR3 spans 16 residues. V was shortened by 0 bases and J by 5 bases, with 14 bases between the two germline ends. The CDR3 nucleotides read TGCGCCAGCAGTCAATCAATAAGGTTCGGGGATCAGCCCCAGCATTTT. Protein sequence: CASSQSIRFGDQPQHF.

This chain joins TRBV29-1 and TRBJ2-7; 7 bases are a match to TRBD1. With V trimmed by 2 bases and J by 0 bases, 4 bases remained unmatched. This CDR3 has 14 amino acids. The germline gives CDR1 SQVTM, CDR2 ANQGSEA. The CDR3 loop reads CSVELGGDSYEQYF. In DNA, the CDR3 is TGCAGCGTTGAACTAGGGGGCGACTCCTACGAGCAGTACTTC.

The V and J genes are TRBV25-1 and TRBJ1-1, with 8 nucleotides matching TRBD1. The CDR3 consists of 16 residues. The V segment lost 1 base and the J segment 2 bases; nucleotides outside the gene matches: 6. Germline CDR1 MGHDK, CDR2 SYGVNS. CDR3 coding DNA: TGTGCCAGCAGTGAATGGCCAGGGGGCGAAAACACTGAAGCTTTCTTT. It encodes CASSEWPGGENTEAFF.

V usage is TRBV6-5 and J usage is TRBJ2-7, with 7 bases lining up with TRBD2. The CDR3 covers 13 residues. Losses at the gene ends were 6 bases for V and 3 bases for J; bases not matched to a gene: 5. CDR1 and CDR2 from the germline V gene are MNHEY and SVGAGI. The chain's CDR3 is CASRRTSLYEQYF. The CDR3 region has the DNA TGTGCCAGCAGACGGACTAGTCTCTACGAGCAGTACTTC.

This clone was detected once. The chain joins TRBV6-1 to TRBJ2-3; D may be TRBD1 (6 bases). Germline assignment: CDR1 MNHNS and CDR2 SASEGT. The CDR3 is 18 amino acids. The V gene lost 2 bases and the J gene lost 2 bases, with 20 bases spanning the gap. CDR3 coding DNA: TGTGCCAGCAGTGAATTAGTAGGGGGACCAGCCCCCACAGATACGCAGTATTTT. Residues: CASSELVGGPAPTDTQYF.

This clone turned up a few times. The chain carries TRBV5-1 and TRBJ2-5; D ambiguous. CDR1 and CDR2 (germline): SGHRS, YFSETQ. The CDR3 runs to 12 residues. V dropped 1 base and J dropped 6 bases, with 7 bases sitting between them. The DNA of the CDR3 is TGCGCCAGCAGCTTGCTGGGCCAGACCCAGTACTTC. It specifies CASSLLGQTQYF.

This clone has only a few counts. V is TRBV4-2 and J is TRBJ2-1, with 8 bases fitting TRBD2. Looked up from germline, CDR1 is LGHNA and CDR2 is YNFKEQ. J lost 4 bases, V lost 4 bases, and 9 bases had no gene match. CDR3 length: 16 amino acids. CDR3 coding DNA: TGTGCCAGCAGCCCAGACGGGTTAGCGGGATACAATGAGCAGTTCTTC. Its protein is CASSPDGLAGYNEQFF.

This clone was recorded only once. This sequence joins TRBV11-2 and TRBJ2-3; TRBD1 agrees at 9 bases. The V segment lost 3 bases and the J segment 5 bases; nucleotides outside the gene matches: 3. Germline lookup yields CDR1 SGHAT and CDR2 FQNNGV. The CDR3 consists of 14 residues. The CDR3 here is CASSFGTGRDTQYF. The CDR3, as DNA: TGTGCCAGCAGCTTCGGGACAGGGCGAGATACGCAGTATTTT.